A selection of T cell receptor beta chains follows, all from one sample in a study of CD8 T cells in Susac syndrome. TCRdb reprocessed the immunoSEQ multiplex PCR reads with MiXCR, giving one entry per CDR3 protein. Among over 150,000 distinct CDR3 sequences listed, about 96% were seen once. Sequencing was performed on CD4+ T cells from PBMCs. These receptor sequences come from a human donor with Susac syndrome. Each CDR3 is given with its conserved first and last residue. The D gene is left open where the match is weak. Not all rows give a size; the values are once, few, many and, for expanded clones, a class.

D	size	V	J	CDR3	DNA
NA	NA	TRBV29-1	TRBJ1-1	CSARRPGNTEAFF	TGCAGCGCCCGCCGACCGGGGAACACTGAAGCTTTCTTT
TRBD1	NA	TRBV29-1	TRBJ1-5	CSVETGIGNQPQHF	TGCAGCGTTGAGACAGGGATAGGCAATCAGCCCCAGCATTTT
TRBD1	once	TRBV19	TRBJ1-5	CASSLDRASNQPQHF	TGTGCCAGTAGTTTGGACAGGGCCAGCAATCAGCCCCAGCATTTT
NA	NA	TRBV29-1	TRBJ2-1	CSARVYNEQFF	TGCAGCGCTAGAGTCTACAATGAGCAGTTCTTC
TRBD2	NA	TRBV7-3	TRBJ2-3	CASSFLSGAGGAHTDTQYF	TGTGCCAGCAGCTTCCTTAGCGGGGCCGGGGGGGCCCACACAGATACGCAGTATTTT
NA	once	TRBV11-1	TRBJ2-1	CASSLARGPGGNEQFF	TGTGCCAGCAGCTTAGCGCGAGGGCCCGGTGGCAATGAGCAGTTCTTC
NA	NA	TRBV12-3/TRBV12-4	TRBJ2-3	CASSFGSSDTQYF	TGTGCCAGCAGTTTCGGGTCATCAGATACGCAGTATTTT
NA	NA	TRBV5-4	TRBJ2-1	CASSLVGVAGEQFF	TGTGCCAGCAGCTTGGTGGGGGTTGCGGGGGAGCAGTTCTTC
TRBD1	NA	TRBV20-1	TRBJ2-7	CSASGQGTYEQYF	TGCAGTGCTTCAGGACAGGGGACCTACGAGCAGTACTTC
NA	NA	TRBV2	TRBJ2-7	CASSRDGIEQYF	TGTGCCAGCAGTCGAGACGGGATTGAGCAGTACTTC
NA	NA	TRBV30	TRBJ2-7	CAWSEGRSYEQYF	TGTGCCTGGAGTGAGGGGCGAAGCTACGAGCAGTACTTC
NA	few	TRBV13	TRBJ2-4	CASSQAKNIQYF	TGTGCCAGCAGTCAAGCCAAAAACATTCAGTACTTC
NA	once	TRBV9	TRBJ2-5	CASSPRRGEGLETQYF	TGTGCCAGCAGCCCCCGGAGGGGGGAGGGCCTGGAGACCCAGTACTTC
NA	NA	TRBV4-3	TRBJ2-7	CASSQDRGLQYF	TGCGCCAGCAGCCAGGATCGTGGCCTGCAGTACTTC
NA	NA	TRBV6-5	TRBJ2-5	CASSPGTPALETQYF	TGTGCCAGCAGTCCCGGGACCCCGGCGTTGGAGACCCAGTACTTC
NA	many	TRBV18	TRBJ2-3	CASSLGTDTQYF	TGTGCCAGCAGCTTGGGGACAGATACGCAGTATTTT
NA	NA	TRBV19	TRBJ2-5	CASRTTGLGETQYF	TGTGCCAGTAGAACGACGGGCTTGGGAGAGACCCAGTACTTC
NA	NA	TRBV4-1	TRBJ2-5	CASYSGAETQYF	TGCGCCAGCTACTCAGGGGCCGAGACCCAGTACTTC
NA	NA	TRBV20-1	TRBJ1-4	CSARSPGREKLFF	TGCAGTGCTAGATCGCCAGGAAGGGAAAAACTGTTTTTT
TRBD1	NA	TRBV4-3	TRBJ1-2	CASSQGGQGLRGYTF	TGCGCCAGCAGCCAAGGGGGACAGGGTTTACGTGGCTACACCTTC
NA	NA	TRBV20-1	TRBJ2-7	CSASSGLYEQYF	TGCAGTGCTAGTTCCGGACTATACGAGCAGTACTTC
NA	NA	TRBV2	TRBJ2-3	CASRNDGLTDTQYF	TGTGCCAGCAGGAACGACGGCCTCACAGATACGCAGTATTTT
NA	NA	TRBV7-3	TRBJ2-3	CASSSPGTSTDTQYF	TGTGCCAGCAGCTCTCCCGGGACTAGCACAGATACGCAGTATTTT
NA	NA	TRBV28	TRBJ2-5	CASSAWGQGQETQYF	TGTGCCAGCAGTGCGTGGGGGCAGGGGCAAGAGACCCAGTACTTC
TRBD2	NA	TRBV6-5	TRBJ2-1	CASSLILAGGPGNEQFF	TGTGCCAGCAGTTTAATCTTAGCGGGGGGGCCGGGGAATGAGCAGTTCTTC
NA	NA	TRBV12-3/TRBV12-4	TRBJ2-7	CASSLSSAYEQYF	TGTGCCAGCAGTTTATCCTCCGCCTACGAGCAGTACTTC
NA	NA	TRBV13	TRBJ2-3	CASSDGRRSTDTQYF	TGTGCCAGCAGCGACGGCCGTCGTAGCACAGATACGCAGTATTTT
NA	NA	TRBV6-5	TRBJ2-4	CASSYRHRVGGIVTKNIQYF	TGTGCCAGCAGTTACAGGCACAGGGTAGGTGGGATCGTGACCAAAAACATTCAGTACTTC
NA	NA	TRBV28	TRBJ2-5	CASSPLVGRGETQYF	TGTGCCAGCAGTCCCTTGGTGGGGCGGGGAGAGACCCAGTACTTC
NA	NA	TRBV9	TRBJ1-6	CASSVSGVNSPLHF	TGTGCCAGCAGCGTATCAGGGGTCAATTCACCCCTCCACTTT
NA	NA	TRBV20-1	TRBJ2-7	CSAKMGPVPYEQYF	TGCAGTGCGAAAATGGGCCCAGTTCCTTACGAGCAGTACTTC